Following are 2 T cell receptor beta chains from one sample sequenced in a study of cytomegalovirus exposure and HLA in healthy donors. The PCR made use of 60 Vbeta and 13 Jbeta primers. The data were produced by immunoSEQ multiplex PCR, yet TCRdb's version contains in-frame clones alone and is incomplete. The repertoire includes over 150,000 clones, roughly 80% of them detected once, and roughly 8% sits in the top ten. Sequenced sample: PBMCs. These receptors all come from a male donor in good health and CMV-seropositive.

The J gene is TRBJ2-3, the V gene TRBV15; 9 positions agree with TRBD1. The V gene's germline CDR1 is LNHNV and CDR2 YYDKDF (reference sequence). The length of the CDR3 is 16 residues. The ends lost 4 bases at V and 2 bases at J; junction bases unmatched: 7. The CDR3 DNA reads TGTGCCACCAGCAATCCCGGGACAGGGAACACAGATACGCAGTATTTT. It specifies CATSNPGTGNTDTQYF.

The chain is built from TRBV9 and TRBJ1-1; 7 bases agree with TRBD1. Trimming at V came to 4 bases and at J to 1 base, leaving 7 bases not matched to a gene. The CDR3 covers 15 residues. CDR1 SGDLS and CDR2 YYNGEE come from the germline V gene. The CDR3 protein is CASSSRTGGNTEAFF. CDR3 DNA sequence: TGTGCCAGCAGCTCCCGGACAGGAGGGAACACTGAAGCTTTCTTT. Together with reference TRBV9 and TRBJ1-1, the CDR3 gives the full variable domain: DSGVTQTPKHLITATGQRVTLRCSPRSGDLSVYWYQQSLDQGLQFLIQYYNGEERAKGNILERFSAQQFPDLHSELNLSSLELGDSALYFCASSSRTGGNTEAFFGQGTRLTVV.